Listed below are T cell receptor beta chains from one sample, sequenced in a study of technical replicates of blood from a few donors. The data were produced by immunoSEQ multiplex PCR, yet TCRdb's version contains in-frame clones alone and is incomplete. The table includes about 57,000 clones, about 88% detected once. The specimen sequenced was PBMCs. The receptors stem from a human donor in good health. Some clones in this sample may be carry-over from other donors' samples. The CDR3 runs from the conserved cysteine through the conserved F or W. Each record gives: V gene, CDR3 length, clone size, D gene, J gene, CDR3 protein, CDR3 DNA. The D gene is left open where the match is weak. Size is stated for part of the rows, as once, few or many counts, or as a class when the clone is expanded.

V: TRBV10-3
length: 13
size: -
D: -
J: TRBJ2-1
CDR3: CAISETLWHEQFF
DNA: TGTGCCATCAGTGAGACCCTGTGGCATGAGCAGTTCTTC

V: TRBV11-1
length: 15
size: -
D: -
J: TRBJ2-1
CDR3: CASSPSGRNGPEQFF
DNA: TGTGCCAGCAGCCCAAGCGGCCGCAACGGGCCGGAGCAGTTCTTC

V: TRBV7-2
length: 12
size: -
D: -
J: TRBJ2-7
CDR3: CASSSTLYEQYF
DNA: TGTGCCAGCAGCTCTACCCTCTACGAGCAGTACTTC

V: TRBV4-3
length: 14
size: -
D: -
J: TRBJ1-1
CDR3: CASSQDFGGTEAFF
DNA: TGCGCCAGCAGCCAAGATTTCGGGGGCACTGAAGCTTTCTTT

V: TRBV27
length: 17
size: -
D: TRBD1
J: TRBJ2-7
CDR3: CASSLLRTGQGDYEQYF
DNA: TGTGCCAGCAGTTTGCTCCGCACCGGACAGGGGGACTACGAGCAGTACTTC

V: TRBV5-6
length: 14
size: -
D: -
J: TRBJ1-2
CDR3: CASRHLEVNYGYTF
DNA: TGTGCCAGCAGACACCTGGAGGTTAACTATGGCTACACCTTC

V: TRBV18
length: 18
size: -
D: TRBD1
J: TRBJ1-2
CDR3: CASSPQETGGNVNYGYTF
DNA: TGTGCCAGCTCACCTCAGGAGACAGGGGGAAATGTAAACTATGGCTACACCTTC

V: TRBV5-6
length: 15
size: -
D: -
J: TRBJ2-5
CDR3: CASSLLGQLEETQYF
DNA: TGTGCCAGCAGCTTACTGGGACAACTAGAAGAGACCCAGTACTTC

V: TRBV4-3
length: 15
size: -
D: TRBD1
J: TRBJ2-5
CDR3: CASSPGTGGVETQYF
DNA: TGCGCCAGCAGCCCAGGGACAGGGGGTGTAGAGACCCAGTACTTC

V: TRBV28
length: 16
size: few
D: -
J: TRBJ2-2
CDR3: CASSLLGAGDTGELFF
DNA: TGTGCCAGCAGTTTATTGGGGGCTGGGGACACCGGGGAGCTGTTTTTT

V: TRBV6-1
length: 15
size: -
D: -
J: TRBJ1-5
CDR3: CASSDLTDSNQPQHF
DNA: TGTGCCAGCAGTGACTTGACAGATAGCAATCAGCCCCAGCATTTT

V: TRBV4-3
length: 17
size: -
D: TRBD2
J: TRBJ2-1
CDR3: CASSQDLTSGTYNEQFF
DNA: TGCGCCAGCAGCCAAGACTTAACTAGCGGGACCTACAATGAGCAGTTCTTC

V: TRBV6-1
length: 17
size: -
D: TRBD2
J: TRBJ2-1
CDR3: CASSAPVLAVIYNEQFF
DNA: TGTGCCAGCAGTGCACCCGTTCTAGCGGTGATCTACAATGAGCAGTTCTTC